The present T cell receptor (beta chain) was sequenced within a study of T cell repertoires in cytomegalovirus infection (dated by TCRdb to between 2018 and 2021). Notes on the research overall: Alongside well-studied HLA-B-restricted epitopes, the peptide stimulations were aimed at recently identified HLA-C-restricted CMV epitopes, whose presentation resists viral immunomodulation. The HLA type of each donor mattered for the analysis, because public TCR beta signatures pointed to carriage of CMV infection along with the matching HLA type. Here is what the overall study found, with its caveats: In both this cohort and an independent cohort of 352 donors, the cumulative frequency of public TCR beta family members distinguished carriers of CMV infection plus the relevant HLA type. The ex vivo response was dominated by HLA-C-restricted CMV-specific TCR beta clonotypes, which also provided the single most frequent clonotype in two of eight donors.

Data came from an Illumina HiSeq 1500. TCRdb cleaned the public reads at Q25 with fastp, built clones with MiXCR and kept in-frame beta chains. Each entry is one CDR3 protein sequence, shown with its most common DNA and genes. The sample table records 340,000 or so distinct CDR3 sequences; about 25% of these occur just once. The ten largest account for roughly 15% of the sample. Taken from cysteine to phenylalanine, the CDR3 has 16 residues. Just CDR3 DNA is preserved here, 48 bases in frame from base 1. For CDR1 and CDR2, the germline V gene (reference sequence) lists SGHNT and YYREEE. This clonotype was seen a handful of times. What this receptor recognizes is not known. The germline gene is not matched at one end of the junction; a read error may be the cause. Read against the paper, the sample's treatment or condition label means: in vitro stimulation with specific CMV peptide epitopes to enrich CMV-specific T cells.

Source: cultured PBMCs, taken from culture after CMV antigen stimulation. The TCR originated in a human donor in good health (CMV status not recorded). Some clones in this sample may be carry-over from other donors' samples. The chain is assembled from TRBV5-4 and TRBJ2-6; TRBD2 is a weak D gene call, 6 bases matching. The DNA sequence follows: TGTGCCAGCAGCTCTGTAGCGGTCTCTGAGGCCAACGTCCTGACTTTC. This encodes CASSSVAVSEANVLTF.